These 32 T cell receptor beta chains came from one sample sequenced in a study of beta chain features in type 1 diabetes. These receptors' targets are unknown. Findings and limits, study-wide: Type 1 diabetes patients had TCRB CDR3s that were shorter (moderately but significantly so) in all four CD4+ subsets.

Every isolated RNA sample was fully reverse transcribed, so sequencing captured expressed TCRB transcripts. This table comes from immunoSEQ multiplex PCR, and its TCRdb copy is limited to in-frame clones, with some not included. The sample records about 660,000 clones, 11% to 15% being singletons. Material for sequencing was naive CD4+ T cells from blood. The receptors derive from a man aged 18 to 35 with type 1 diabetes.

The chain is built from TRBV18 and TRBJ2-3; no definite D call. This CDR3 is built from 17 residues. Germline CDR1 is KGHSH and CDR2 is LQKENI. The V and J ends lost 3 bases and 2 bases respectively, with 18 bases between them. The CDR3: CASSPIGRVAYTDTQYF. DNA of the CDR3: TGTGCCAGCTCACCTATCGGACGGGTCGCCTACACAGATACGCAGTATTTT.

This clone was seen a handful of times. The sample carries other DNA sequences with the same CDR3. This chain connects TRBV5-1 to TRBJ2-7; D remains unclear. CDR3 length equals 14 residues. V was clipped by 0 bases and J by 2 bases, with 9 bases between them. CDR1 is SGHRS, CDR2 YFSETQ, per germline. CDR3 residues: CASSLVGPTYEQYF. Written as DNA, the CDR3 is TGCGCCAGCAGCTTGGTCGGTCCTACCTACGAGCAGTACTTC.

V and J are TRBV5-1 and TRBJ2-3, with D perhaps being TRBD1 or TRBD2 (6 bases each). CDR1 and CDR2 from the germline V gene are SGHRS and YFSETQ. The CDR3 totals 13 residues. V was pared by 3 bases and J by 7 bases, with 12 bases between. CDR3 region: CASSSGAGNTQYF. CDR3 in DNA: TGCGCCAGCAGCTCGGGGGCAGGGAATACGCAGTATTTT.

The chain carries TRBV30 and TRBJ2-7, with 7 bases that match TRBD1. J gave up 4 bases and V 5 bases, and 11 bases lay outside the gene matches. The CDR3 runs 14 residues. Germline CDR1 and CDR2: GTSNPN and SVGIG (reference sequence). CDR3 DNA: TGTGCCTGGTACGACAGGGTAAGGGGATACGAGCAGTACTTC. Its protein is CAWYDRVRGYEQYF.

The chain links TRBV2 to TRBJ1-1; D not certain. This CDR3 comprises 13 residues. Germline loops: CDR1 SNHLY, CDR2 FYNNEI. V dropped 3 bases and J dropped 1 base, with 6 bases sitting between them. The CDR3 DNA reads TGTGCCAGCAGTGATTGGGGGAACACTGAAGCTTTCTTT. The encoded protein is CASSDWGNTEAFF.

The chain is built from TRBV14 and TRBJ2-1, with 8 nucleotides matching TRBD2. V lost 4 bases to trimming and J lost 4 bases; unmatched junction nucleotides: 6. The CDR3 is made up of 15 amino acids. From germline, CDR1 is SGHDN and CDR2 FVKESK. Written as DNA, the CDR3 is TGTGCCAGCAGCCTCCTACTAGCGGCATACAATGAGCAGTTCTTC. Its protein product is CASSLLLAAYNEQFF.

The table lists this clone with a few counts. The chain has TRBV6-1 and TRBJ2-1, with D maybe TRBD1 (5 bases). The CDR3 has 15 residues. Trimming pared 8 bases from V and 5 bases from J, leaving 19 bases between. CDR1 MNHNS and CDR2 SASEGT come from the germline V gene. The CDR3 nucleotides read TGTGCCAGCCTCTTAGGGCAGGGTCTGGACAATGAGCAGTTCTTC. It yields the protein CASLLGQGLDNEQFF.

This clone was observed a handful of times. The sample contains more than one DNA sequence encoding this CDR3. This chain connects TRBV9 to TRBJ1-2; D might be TRBD1 (5 bases). The CDR3 runs 14 residues. Germline assignment: CDR1 SGDLS and CDR2 YYNGEE. V lost 6 bases and J lost 2, with 14 bases in between. The CDR3 DNA reads as TGTGCCAGCACCCCGGCCAGGGCCAACTATGGCTACACCTTC. As protein: CASTPARANYGYTF.

This rearrangement joins TRBV10-3 to TRBJ2-5; maybe TRBD1 (6 bases). CDR1 ENHRY and CDR2 SYGVKD come from the germline V gene. V was trimmed by 3 bases and J by 1 base, leaving 12 bases between them. The CDR3 loop spans 15 amino acids. CDR3 coding DNA: TGTGCCATCAGTGAACGACAGGCACTCCAAGAGACCCAGTACTTC. Protein sequence: CAISERQALQETQYF.

This clone was recorded a few times. The V and J genes are TRBV6-1 and TRBJ2-5; D perhaps matches TRBD1 (5 bases). Germline assignment: CDR1 MNHNS and CDR2 SASEGT. Trimming cost V 7 bases and J 5 bases, with 11 bases left between them. The CDR3 extends over 12 amino acids. The CDR3 DNA reads TGTGCCAGCAATGCAGGGCTGGAGACCCAGTACTTC. As protein: CASNAGLETQYF.

This clone was seen a handful of times. The chain joins TRBV10-2 to TRBJ1-2; 10 nucleotides align to TRBD1. The CDR3 sequence is 13 residues long. Germline values: CDR1 WSHSY, CDR2 SAAADI. The V segment lost 6 bases and the J segment 6 bases; nucleotides outside the gene matches: 4. The chain's CDR3 is CASRAGTGDGYTF. DNA for the CDR3: TGCGCCAGCAGAGCCGGGACAGGGGATGGCTACACCTTC.

The V and J genes are TRBV7-3 and TRBJ2-3; D not certain. The germline V gene has CDR1 SGHTA and CDR2 FQGTGA. The CDR3 consists of 12 residues. The V gene lost 3 bases and the J gene lost 11 bases, with 12 bases spanning the gap. The CDR3 coding sequence is TGTGCCAGCAGCTTCCCCCGGGCGAAGCAGTATTTT. This codes for CASSFPRAKQYF.

This clone came up a few times. The V call is TRBV6-1, the J call TRBJ1-1; D is uncertain. Per the germline V gene, CDR1 is MNHNS and CDR2 is SASEGT. The germline V and J ends were trimmed by 0 bases and 7 bases, with 9 bases remaining between them. This CDR3 has 13 residues. The CDR3 is CASSEAAADEAFF. As DNA, the CDR3 is TGTGCCAGCAGTGAAGCGGCAGCTGATGAAGCTTTCTTT.

The V and J genes are TRBV7-9 and TRBJ2-5; D assignment may be TRBD1 or TRBD2 (7 bases each). V was clipped by 6 bases and J by 1 base, with 18 bases between them. Germline CDR1 reads SEHNR; CDR2 reads FQNEAQ (reference sequence). The CDR3 runs to 16 residues. The CDR3 DNA sequence: TGTGCCAGCAGACAAGCGGGACAGCCGGGCCAAGAGACCCAGTACTTC. Translated, it gives CASRQAGQPGQETQYF.

The sample holds a few counts of this clone. V and J are TRBV27 and TRBJ2-6; possibly TRBD1 for D (5 bases). Trimming shortened V by 6 bases and J by 3 bases, and 6 bases separated the two germline ends. The CDR3 consists of 13 residues. Looked up from germline, CDR1 is MNHEY and CDR2 is SMNVEV (reference sequence). CDR3 DNA: TGTGCCAGCAGGGGGCATGGGGCCAACGTCCTGACTTTC. Amino acids: CASRGHGANVLTF. The variable domain in full, with the rest retrieved from reference TRBV27 and TRBJ2-6, is EAQVTQNPRYLITVTGKKLTVTCSQNMNHEYMSWYRQDPGLGLRQIYYSMNVEVTDKGDVPEGYKVSRKEKRNFPLILESPSPNQTSLYFCASRGHGANVLTFGAGSRLTVL.

This sequence joins TRBV20-1 and TRBJ2-3; D gene unclear. V gave up 6 bases and J gave up 4 bases, with 8 bases separating them. The CDR3 loop spans 11 amino acids. Germline assignment: CDR1 DFQATT and CDR2 SNEGSKA (reference sequence). This chain's CDR3 is CSAPGPDTQYF. The CDR3 DNA reads TGCAGTGCCCCCGGCCCAGATACGCAGTATTTT.

This clone was picked up a small number of times. The rearrangement joins TRBV6-5 to TRBJ1-4, with D possibly matching TRBD1 (5 bases). Germline lookup yields CDR1 MNHEY and CDR2 SVGAGI. This CDR3 has 14 amino acids. The V end was cut by 6 bases, the J end by 6 bases, with 14 bases between. CDR3 sequence: CASSLQGEDEKLFF. The CDR3 DNA reads TGTGCCAGCAGCCTACAAGGGGAAGATGAAAAACTGTTTTTT.

This clone occurred a few times. The chain links TRBV10-3 to TRBJ2-7; 8 nucleotides line up with TRBD1. The CDR3 has 13 residues. Trimming cost V 4 bases and J 5 bases; bases outside gene matches: 4. The germline CDR1 and CDR2 sequences are ENHRY and SYGVKD. In DNA, the CDR3 is TGTGCCATCAGTGGGACAGGGATCGACGAGCAGTACTTC. Protein sequence: CAISGTGIDEQYF.

The rearrangement joins TRBV5-4 to TRBJ2-2; D may be TRBD1 or TRBD2 (5 bases each). The V and J ends lost 3 bases and 0 bases respectively, with 18 bases between them. CDR3 size: 18 residues. CDR1 is SGHNT, CDR2 YYREEE, per germline (reference sequence). Here the CDR3 reads CASSSGTRHSSNTGELFF. CDR3 coding DNA: TGTGCCAGCAGCTCCGGGACGAGGCACTCCTCGAACACCGGGGAGCTGTTTTTT.

The chain couples TRBV7-3 to TRBJ2-7; D remains ambiguous. The germline gives CDR1 SGHTA, CDR2 FQGTGA. The CDR3 totals 13 residues. Trimming stripped 5 bases from V and 4 bases from J, with 12 bases between. The CDR3 here is CASSPGDPYEQYF. The CDR3 DNA reads TGTGCCAGCAGCCCCGGTGACCCGTACGAGCAGTACTTC.

On this clone: A junction end diverges from the germline sequence, so it may reflect a read error. The CDR3 reads CASRLNPGADGMDF. In nucleotides, the CDR3 is TGCGCCAGCAGGTTGAACCCGGGGGCCGACGGGATGGACTTC. This chain links TRBV5-1 with TRBJ2-7; the D call may be TRBD1 or TRBD2 (6 bases each). CDR1 and CDR2 (germline): SGHRS, YFSETQ. The CDR3 covers 14 residues.

The V gene is TRBV30, the J gene TRBJ2-2; D gene ambiguous. Trimming took off 0 bases at V and 5 bases at J, with 7 bases between the two ends. The germline CDR1 and CDR2 sequences are GTSNPN and SVGIG (reference sequence). This CDR3 region has 13 residues. The CDR3 sequence: CAWSVIGTGELFF. CDR3 DNA sequence: TGTGCCTGGAGTGTAATTGGAACCGGGGAGCTGTTTTTT.

The J gene is TRBJ2-5, the V gene TRBV29-1, with 8 bases that match TRBD2. Per the germline V gene, CDR1 is SQVTM and CDR2 is ANQGSEA. CDR3 length: 16 residues. V was pared by 4 bases and J by 3 bases, with 13 bases of the junction left unmatched. CDR3 sequence reads: CSVATTGSGIKETQYF. The CDR3 DNA reads as TGCAGCGTTGCGACGACAGGTAGCGGGATAAAAGAGACCCAGTACTTC.

The table lists this clone with a few counts. The rearrangement joins TRBV7-2 to TRBJ2-1, with 7 nucleotides matching TRBD2. After removal of 5 bases from V and 3 bases from J, the junction contained 7 bases not matched to a gene. The germline V gene has CDR1 SGHTA and CDR2 FQGNSA. This CDR3 is built from 15 residues. CDR3 bases: TGTGCCAGCAGCCTAGATTGGGAGGGCTACAATGAGCAGTTCTTC. It encodes CASSLDWEGYNEQFF.

The chain links TRBV4-2 to TRBJ2-7; the D is unclear. Per germline, CDR1 LGHNA and CDR2 YNFKEQ. Trimming left V 1 base short and J 5 bases short, with 15 bases between. The CDR3 extends over 15 amino acids. This chain's CDR3 is CASSQGKGSGHEQYF. CDR3 sequence (DNA): TGTGCCAGCAGCCAAGGAAAAGGATCTGGCCACGAGCAGTACTTC.

This clone has more than one count but fewer than ten. The genes are TRBV5-6 and TRBJ1-1; D remains unclear. Germline V gives CDR1 SGHDT, CDR2 YYEEEE. The V and J ends lost 7 bases and 10 bases respectively, with 20 bases between them. The CDR3 has 13 amino acids. The CDR3 is CASAAGLELVAFF. CDR3 DNA: TGTGCCAGCGCGGCAGGCCTAGAGTTGGTAGCTTTCTTT.

V and J are TRBV7-2 and TRBJ1-2; no firm D call. This CDR3 region has 13 residues. Germline CDR1 and CDR2: SGHTA and FQGNSA. V lost 4 bases and J 8 bases, leaving 14 bases between the germline ends. The CDR3, as DNA: TGTGCCAGCAGCTCGCAGCTTGGTCGCGGCTACACCTTC. Its translation: CASSSQLGRGYTF. Looking up the rest from reference TRBV7-2 and TRBJ1-2 gives the full variable domain: GAGVSQSPSNKVTEKGKDVELRCDPISGHTALYWYRQSLGQGLEFLIYFQGNSAPDKSGLPSDRFSAERTGGSVSTLTIQRTQQEDSAVYLCASSSQLGRGYTFGSGTRLTVV.

This chain uses TRBV27 with TRBJ2-1, with 11 bases fitting TRBD2. This CDR3 has 16 amino acids. Trimming cost V 2 bases and J 4 bases; bases outside gene matches: 4. Germline assignment: CDR1 MNHEY and CDR2 SMNVEV (reference sequence). DNA of the CDR3: TGTGCCAGCAGTTTAGTACCTAGCGGGGGGTACAATGAGCAGTTCTTC. It encodes CASSLVPSGGYNEQFF.

The rearrangement joins TRBV7-9 to TRBJ2-3; TRBD2 might be the D (5 bases). Trimming stripped 5 bases from V and 1 base from J, with 13 bases between. The CDR3 length is 15 residues. Germline CDR1 SEHNR, CDR2 FQNEAQ (reference sequence). The CDR3 sequence is CASSHQVGGTDTQYF. As DNA, the CDR3 is TGTGCCAGCAGCCATCAGGTCGGGGGCACAGATACGCAGTATTTT. Combining the CDR3 with reference TRBV7-9 and TRBJ2-3 gives the whole variable domain DTGVSQNPRHKITKRGQNVTFRCDPISEHNRLYWYRQTLGQGPEFLTYFQNEAQLEKSRLLSDRFSAERPKGSFSTLEIQRTEQGDSAMYLCASSHQVGGTDTQYFGPGTRLTVL.

The chain carries TRBV25-1 and TRBJ2-2; 11 positions agree with TRBD1. This CDR3 is 16 amino acids long. Germline V gene sequence: CDR1 MGHDK, CDR2 SYGVNS. The CDR3 reads CAGFGTGGSNTGELFF. The DNA for the CDR3 is TGTGCAGGGTTCGGGACAGGGGGTTCGAACACCGGGGAGCTGTTTTTT. Combining the CDR3 with reference TRBV25-1 and TRBJ2-2 gives the whole variable domain EADIYQTPRYLVIGTGKKITLECSQTMGHDKMYWYQQDPGMELHLIHYSYGVNSTEKGDLSSESTVSRIRTEHFPLTLESARPSHTSQYLCAGFGTGGSNTGELFFGEGSRLTVL.

This clone was detected a few times. The CDR3 loop is CAWGQRTQYF. The CDR3 nucleotides read TGTGCCTGGGGTCAGAGGACCCAGTACTTC. The chain couples TRBV30 to TRBJ2-5; D remains unclear. Trimming left V 5 bases short and J 7 bases short, with 8 bases between. This CDR3 has 10 residues. Germline-derived CDR1 and CDR2 are GTSNPN and SVGIG (reference sequence).

The V and J genes are TRBV4-1 and TRBJ2-3; 10 bases match TRBD2. The CDR3 spans 17 residues. V dropped 4 bases and J dropped 5; count of bases not matched to a gene: 12. Germline V gene lookup returns CDR1 MGHRA and CDR2 YSYEKL. The CDR3 here is CASSLRGPSGSQDTQYF. In nucleotides, the CDR3 is TGCGCCAGCAGCCTCAGGGGCCCTAGCGGGAGTCAAGATACGCAGTATTTT.